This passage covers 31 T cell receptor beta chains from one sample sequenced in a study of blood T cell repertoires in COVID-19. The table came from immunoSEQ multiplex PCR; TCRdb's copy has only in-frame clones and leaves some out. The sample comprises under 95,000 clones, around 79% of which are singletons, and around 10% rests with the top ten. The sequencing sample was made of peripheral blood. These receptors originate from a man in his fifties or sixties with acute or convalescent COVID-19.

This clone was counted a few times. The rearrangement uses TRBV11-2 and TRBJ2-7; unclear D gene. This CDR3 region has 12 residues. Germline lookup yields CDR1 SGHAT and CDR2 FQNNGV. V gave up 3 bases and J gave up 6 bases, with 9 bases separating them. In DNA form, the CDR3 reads TGTGCCAGCAGCTTTCCTCTAGGCGAGCAGTACTTC. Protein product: CASSFPLGEQYF.

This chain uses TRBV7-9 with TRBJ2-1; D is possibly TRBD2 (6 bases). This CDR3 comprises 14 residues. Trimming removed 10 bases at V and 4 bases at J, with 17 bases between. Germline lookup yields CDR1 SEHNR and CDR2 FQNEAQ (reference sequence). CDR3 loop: CAITAGTRYNEQFF. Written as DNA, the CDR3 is TGTGCCATCACGGCCGGGACTCGTTACAATGAGCAGTTCTTC.

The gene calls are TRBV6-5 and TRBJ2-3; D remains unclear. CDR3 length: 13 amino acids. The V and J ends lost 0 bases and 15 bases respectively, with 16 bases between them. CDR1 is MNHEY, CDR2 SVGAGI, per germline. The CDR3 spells CASSYSFPGSVYF. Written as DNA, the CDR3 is TGTGCCAGCAGTTACTCTTTTCCGGGTTCCGTTTATTTT.

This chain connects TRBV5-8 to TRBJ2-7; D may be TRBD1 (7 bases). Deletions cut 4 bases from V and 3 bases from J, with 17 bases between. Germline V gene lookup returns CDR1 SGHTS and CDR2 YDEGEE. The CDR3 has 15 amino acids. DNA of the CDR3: TGTGCCAGCAGCCCACCACGACAGGGAGGCTACGAGCAGTACTTC. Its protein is CASSPPRQGGYEQYF.

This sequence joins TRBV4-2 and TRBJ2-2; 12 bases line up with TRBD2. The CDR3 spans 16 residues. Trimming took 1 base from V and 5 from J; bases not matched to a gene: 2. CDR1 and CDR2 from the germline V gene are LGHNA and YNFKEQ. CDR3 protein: CASSQATSGGTGELFF. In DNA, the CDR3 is TGTGCCAGCAGCCAAGCTACTAGCGGGGGGACCGGGGAGCTGTTTTTT.

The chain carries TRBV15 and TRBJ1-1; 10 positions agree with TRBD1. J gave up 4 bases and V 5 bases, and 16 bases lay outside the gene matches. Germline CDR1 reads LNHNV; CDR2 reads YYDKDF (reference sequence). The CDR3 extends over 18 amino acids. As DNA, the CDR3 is TGTGCCACCAGCGAGGGGTACCGACAGGGGGCTATTGGCACTGAAGCTTTCTTT. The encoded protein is CATSEGYRQGAIGTEAFF.

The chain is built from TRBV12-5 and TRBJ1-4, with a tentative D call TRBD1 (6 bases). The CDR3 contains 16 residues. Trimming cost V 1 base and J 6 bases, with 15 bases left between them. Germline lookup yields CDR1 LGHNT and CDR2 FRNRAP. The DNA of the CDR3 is TGTGCTAGTGGTTTGGGGCAGGGACACCGAGATGAAAAACTGTTTTTT. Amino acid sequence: CASGLGQGHRDEKLFF.

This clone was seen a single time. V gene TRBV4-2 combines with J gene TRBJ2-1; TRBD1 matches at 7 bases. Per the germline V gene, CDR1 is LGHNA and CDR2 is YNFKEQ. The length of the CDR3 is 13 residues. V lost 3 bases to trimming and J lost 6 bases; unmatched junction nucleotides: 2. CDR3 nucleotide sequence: TGTGCCAGCAGCCAGGGACAGTTCAATGAGCAGTTCTTC. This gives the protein CASSQGQFNEQFF.

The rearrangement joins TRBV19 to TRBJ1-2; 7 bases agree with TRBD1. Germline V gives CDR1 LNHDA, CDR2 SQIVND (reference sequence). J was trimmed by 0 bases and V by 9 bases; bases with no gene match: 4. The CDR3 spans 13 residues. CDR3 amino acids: CASWDSSNYGYTF. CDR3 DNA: TGTGCCAGCTGGGACAGCTCTAACTATGGCTACACCTTC.

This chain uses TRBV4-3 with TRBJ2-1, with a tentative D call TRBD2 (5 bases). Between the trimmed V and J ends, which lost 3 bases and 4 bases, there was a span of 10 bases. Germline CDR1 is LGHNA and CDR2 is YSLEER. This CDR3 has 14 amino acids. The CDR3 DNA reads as TGCGCCAGCAGCCATAGTCGAGGGTACAATGAGCAGTTCTTC. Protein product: CASSHSRGYNEQFF.

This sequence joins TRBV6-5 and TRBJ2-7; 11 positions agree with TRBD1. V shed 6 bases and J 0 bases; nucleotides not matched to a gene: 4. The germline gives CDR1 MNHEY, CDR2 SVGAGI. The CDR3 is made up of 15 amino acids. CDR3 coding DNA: TGTGCCAGCAGCGCCGGGACAGGGGGCTCCTACGAGCAGTACTTC. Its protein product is CASSAGTGGSYEQYF.

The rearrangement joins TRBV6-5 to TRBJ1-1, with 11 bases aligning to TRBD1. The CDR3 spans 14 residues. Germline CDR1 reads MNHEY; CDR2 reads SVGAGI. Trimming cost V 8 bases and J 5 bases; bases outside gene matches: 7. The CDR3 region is CASFWTGGWTEAFF. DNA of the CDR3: TGTGCCAGCTTTTGGACAGGGGGCTGGACTGAAGCTTTCTTT.

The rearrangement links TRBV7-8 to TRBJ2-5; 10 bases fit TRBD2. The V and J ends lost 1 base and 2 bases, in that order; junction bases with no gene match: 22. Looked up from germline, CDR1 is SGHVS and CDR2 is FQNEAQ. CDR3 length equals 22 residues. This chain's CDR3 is CASSLGSVGGDGLAAQQETQYF. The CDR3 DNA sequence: TGTGCCAGCAGCTTAGGTAGTGTCGGGGGCGATGGACTAGCGGCCCAGCAAGAGACCCAGTACTTC.

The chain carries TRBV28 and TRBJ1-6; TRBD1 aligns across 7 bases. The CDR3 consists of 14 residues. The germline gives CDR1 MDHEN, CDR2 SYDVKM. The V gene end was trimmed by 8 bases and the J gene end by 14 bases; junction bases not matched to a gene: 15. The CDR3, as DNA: TGTGCCAGCGGCCTGAAAGCAGGGGGAAGTTCCCTCCACTTT. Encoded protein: CASGLKAGGSSLHF. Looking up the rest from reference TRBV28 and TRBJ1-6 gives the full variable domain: DVKVTQSSRYLVKRTGEKVFLECVQDMDHENMFWYRQDPGLGLRLIYFSYDVKMKEKGDIPEGYSVSREKKERFSLILESASTNQTSMYLCASGLKAGGSSLHFGNGTRLTVT.

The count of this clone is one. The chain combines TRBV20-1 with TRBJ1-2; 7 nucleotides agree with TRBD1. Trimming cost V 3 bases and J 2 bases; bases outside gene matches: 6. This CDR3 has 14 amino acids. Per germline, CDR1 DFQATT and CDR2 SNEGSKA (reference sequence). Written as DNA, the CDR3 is TGCAGTGCTAGTAGACAGGGCCCCAACTATGGCTACACCTTC. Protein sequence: CSASRQGPNYGYTF.

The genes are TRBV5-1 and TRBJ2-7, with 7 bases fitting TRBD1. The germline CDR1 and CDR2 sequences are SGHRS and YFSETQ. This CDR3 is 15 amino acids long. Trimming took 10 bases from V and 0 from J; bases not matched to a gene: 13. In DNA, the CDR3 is TGCGCCTCCACCACAGGGGCCTTCAGCTCCTACGAGCAGTACTTC. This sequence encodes CASTTGAFSSYEQYF.

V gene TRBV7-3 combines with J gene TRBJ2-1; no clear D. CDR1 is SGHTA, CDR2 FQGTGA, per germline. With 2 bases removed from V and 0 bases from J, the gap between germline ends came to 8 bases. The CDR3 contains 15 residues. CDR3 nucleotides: TGTGCCAGCAGCTTATCGTCTAACTCCTACAATGAGCAGTTCTTC. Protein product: CASSLSSNSYNEQFF.

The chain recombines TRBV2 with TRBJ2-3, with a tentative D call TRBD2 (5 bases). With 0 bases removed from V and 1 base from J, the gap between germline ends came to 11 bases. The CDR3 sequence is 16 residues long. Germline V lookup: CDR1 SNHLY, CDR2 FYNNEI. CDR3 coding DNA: TGTGCCAGCAGTGAAGCGCAGGACTTCCGCACAGATACGCAGTATTTT. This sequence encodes CASSEAQDFRTDTQYF.

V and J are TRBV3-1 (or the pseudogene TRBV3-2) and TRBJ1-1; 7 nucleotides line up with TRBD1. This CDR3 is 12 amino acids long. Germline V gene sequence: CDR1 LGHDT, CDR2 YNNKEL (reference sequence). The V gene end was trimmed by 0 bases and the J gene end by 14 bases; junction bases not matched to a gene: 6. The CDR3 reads CASSQDRRGRFF. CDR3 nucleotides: TGTGCCAGCAGCCAAGACCGGAGGGGGCGGTTCTTT.

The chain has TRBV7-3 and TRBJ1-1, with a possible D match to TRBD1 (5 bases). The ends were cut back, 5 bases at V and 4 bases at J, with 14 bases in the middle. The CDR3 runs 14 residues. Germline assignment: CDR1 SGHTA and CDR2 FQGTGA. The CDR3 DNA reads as TGTGCCAGCAGCCCACGGGGGATGAGCACTGAAGCTTTCTTT. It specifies CASSPRGMSTEAFF.

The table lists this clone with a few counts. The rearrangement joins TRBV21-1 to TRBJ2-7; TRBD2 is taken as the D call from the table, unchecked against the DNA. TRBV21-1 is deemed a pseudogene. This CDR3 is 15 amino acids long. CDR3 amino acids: CASSKRREAAYEQYF. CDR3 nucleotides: TGTGCCAGCAGCAAACGGCGGGAAGCTGCCTACGAGCAGTACTTC.

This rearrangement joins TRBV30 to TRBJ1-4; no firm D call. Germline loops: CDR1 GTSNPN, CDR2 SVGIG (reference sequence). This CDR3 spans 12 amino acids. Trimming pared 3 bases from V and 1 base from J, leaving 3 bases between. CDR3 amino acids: CAWSLTNEKLFF. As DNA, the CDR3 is TGTGCCTGGAGCTTAACTAATGAAAAACTGTTTTTT.

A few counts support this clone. Here the CDR3 reads CASSYPRGWQPQHF. As DNA, the CDR3 is TGTGCCAGCAGTTACCCGAGGGGGTGGCAGCCCCAGCATTTT. The chain links TRBV6-7 to TRBJ1-5; a possible D gene is TRBD1 (6 bases). Being an ORF, TRBV6-7 has a function that is uncertain. V dropped 2 bases and J dropped 7 bases, with 12 bases sitting between them. CDR3 length: 14 residues.

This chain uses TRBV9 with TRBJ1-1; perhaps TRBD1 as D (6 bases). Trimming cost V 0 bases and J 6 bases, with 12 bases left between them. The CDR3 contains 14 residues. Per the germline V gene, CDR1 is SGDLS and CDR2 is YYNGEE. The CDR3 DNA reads TGTGCCAGCAGCGTAGGGGGGCAAGGGCCTGAAGCTTTCTTT. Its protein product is CASSVGGQGPEAFF.

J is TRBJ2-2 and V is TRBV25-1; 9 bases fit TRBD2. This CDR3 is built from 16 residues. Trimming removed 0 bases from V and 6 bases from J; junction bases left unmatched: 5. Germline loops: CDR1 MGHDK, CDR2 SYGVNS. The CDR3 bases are TGTGCCAGCAGTGAATACCTAGCGGGAAGGGCCGGGGAGCTGTTTTTT. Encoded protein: CASSEYLAGRAGELFF.

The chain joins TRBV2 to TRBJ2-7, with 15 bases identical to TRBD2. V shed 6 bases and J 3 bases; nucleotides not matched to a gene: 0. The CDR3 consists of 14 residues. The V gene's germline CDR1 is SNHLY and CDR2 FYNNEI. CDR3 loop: CASRGLAGGYEQYF. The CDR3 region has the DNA TGTGCCAGCAGGGGACTAGCGGGAGGCTACGAGCAGTACTTC.

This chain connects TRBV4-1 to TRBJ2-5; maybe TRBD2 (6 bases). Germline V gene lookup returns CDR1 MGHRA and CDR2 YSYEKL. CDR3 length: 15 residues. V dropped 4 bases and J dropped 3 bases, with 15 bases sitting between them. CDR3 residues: CASSLGGTEKETQYF. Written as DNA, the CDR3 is TGCGCCAGCAGCCTGGGGGGAACAGAGAAAGAGACCCAGTACTTC.

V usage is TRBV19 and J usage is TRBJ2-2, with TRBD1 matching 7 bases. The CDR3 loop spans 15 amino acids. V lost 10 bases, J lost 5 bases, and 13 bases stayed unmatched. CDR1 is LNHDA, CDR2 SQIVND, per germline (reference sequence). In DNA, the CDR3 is TGTGCCACCCCCCGGGACAGCGGTTCTACCGGGGAGCTGTTTTTT. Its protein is CATPRDSGSTGELFF.

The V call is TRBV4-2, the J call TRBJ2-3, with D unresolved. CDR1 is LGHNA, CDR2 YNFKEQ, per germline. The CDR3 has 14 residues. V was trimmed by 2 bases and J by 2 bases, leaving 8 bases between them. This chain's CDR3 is CASSQWADTDTQYF. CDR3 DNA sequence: TGTGCCAGCAGCCAATGGGCAGACACAGATACGCAGTATTTT.

The CDR3 region has the DNA TGTGCCAGCAGCGTAGATGTCCAGGGCGCCTACGAGCAGTACTTC. Translating gives CASSVDVQGAYEQYF. The chain joins TRBV9 to TRBJ2-7, with D possibly being TRBD1 (5 bases). The germline CDR1 and CDR2 sequences are SGDLS and YYNGEE. Trimming cost V 0 bases and J 2 bases, with 12 bases left between them. The CDR3 loop spans 15 amino acids. Drawing the rest from reference TRBV9 and TRBJ2-7, the complete variable domain is DSGVTQTPKHLITATGQRVTLRCSPRSGDLSVYWYQQSLDQGLQFLIQYYNGEERAKGNILERFSAQQFPDLHSELNLSSLELGDSALYFCASSVDVQGAYEQYFGPGTRLTVT.

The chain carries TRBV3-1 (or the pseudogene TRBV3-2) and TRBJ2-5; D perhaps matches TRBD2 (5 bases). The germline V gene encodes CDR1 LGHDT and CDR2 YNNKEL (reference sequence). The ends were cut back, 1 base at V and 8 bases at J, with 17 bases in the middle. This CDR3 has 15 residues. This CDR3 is CASSQGTLSRATQYF. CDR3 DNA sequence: TGTGCCAGCAGCCAAGGTACCCTCTCGAGGGCAACCCAGTACTTC.